This T cell receptor beta chain was observed in a study of T-cell reconstitution after alpha-beta-depleted transplantation in children. This clonotype was found a few times. The authors prepared the TCRbeta library with unique molecular identifiers. TCRdb reanalysed the PCR reads using MiXCR and keeps one entry per CDR3 protein. Of roughly 400,000 distinct CDR3 sequences in the sample, just over 20% were seen once. The V gene lost 4 bases and the J gene lost 5 bases, with 10 bases spanning the gap. The CDR3 is 12 residues long. The germline CDR1 and CDR2 sequences are SGHDT and YYEEEE. The sequenced sample was PBMCs from the stem cell graft donor, obtained from the stem cell graft. The TCR comes from a human donor who donated a stem cell graft to a child with acute myeloid leukemia. The chain recombines TRBV5-6 with TRBJ2-7; D gene unclear. CDR3 bases: TGTGCCAGCAGCCCGATTGGGCACGAGCAGTACTTC. Its translation: CASSPIGHEQYF.